This T cell receptor (beta chain) comes out of a study of vaccination and CD4 T cells after COVID-19. An Oncomine TCR Beta short-read assay was used to sequence the DNA from cultured CD4+ T cells. TCRdb called the PCR reads again in MiXCR, with one record for every CDR3 protein. This repertoire shows 20,000 or so distinct CDR3 sequences, around 58% found once; its top ten account for over 9%. Germline lookup yields CDR1 MNHNS and CDR2 SASEGT. V shed 6 bases, J shed 5 bases, and the junction held 7 bases outside the gene matches. This CDR3 is 14 amino acids long. Treatment specified: approximately 10-day PBMC culture with coronavirus spike peptide pools or control peptides (ViraFEST assay). Turning to this clonotype: Its antigen is not known.

The V call is TRBV6-1, the J call TRBJ2-1, with 7 bases aligning to TRBD2. The receptor's source is a human donor who had recovered from COVID-19. Sequencing was performed on CD4+ T cells from blood, cultured in vitro. The CDR3 loop is CASSRLANHNEQFF. In nucleotides, the CDR3 is TGTGCCAGCAGCAGACTAGCAAACCACAATGAGCAGTTCTTC.